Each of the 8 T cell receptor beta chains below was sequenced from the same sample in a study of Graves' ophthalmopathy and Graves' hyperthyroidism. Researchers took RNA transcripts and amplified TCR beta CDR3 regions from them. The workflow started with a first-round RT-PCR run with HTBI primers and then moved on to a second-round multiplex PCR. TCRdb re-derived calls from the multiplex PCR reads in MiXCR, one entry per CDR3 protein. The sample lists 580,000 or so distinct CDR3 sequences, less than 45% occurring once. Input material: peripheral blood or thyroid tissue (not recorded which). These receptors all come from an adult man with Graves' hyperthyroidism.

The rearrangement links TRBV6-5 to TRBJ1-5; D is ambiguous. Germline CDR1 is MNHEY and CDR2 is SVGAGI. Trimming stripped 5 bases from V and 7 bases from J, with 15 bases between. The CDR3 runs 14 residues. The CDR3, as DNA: TGTGCCAGCAGTGAATCCCCGCCGGGACAGCCCCAGCATTTT. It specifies CASSESPPGQPQHF.

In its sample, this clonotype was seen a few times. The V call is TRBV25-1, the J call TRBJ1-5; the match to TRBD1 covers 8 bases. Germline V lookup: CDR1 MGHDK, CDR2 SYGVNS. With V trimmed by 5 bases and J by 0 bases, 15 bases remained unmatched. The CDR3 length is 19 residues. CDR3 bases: TGTGCCAGCAGTCGTTCCTCCTTCGACAGGGGACTTAGCAATCAGCCCCAGCATTTT. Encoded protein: CASSRSSFDRGLSNQPQHF.

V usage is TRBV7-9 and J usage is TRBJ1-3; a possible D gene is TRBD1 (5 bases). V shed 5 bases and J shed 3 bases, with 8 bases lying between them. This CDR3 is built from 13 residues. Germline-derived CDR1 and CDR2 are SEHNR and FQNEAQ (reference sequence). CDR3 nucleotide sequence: TGTGCCAGCAGCATTCAGGGTGGAAACACCATATATTTT. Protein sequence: CASSIQGGNTIYF.

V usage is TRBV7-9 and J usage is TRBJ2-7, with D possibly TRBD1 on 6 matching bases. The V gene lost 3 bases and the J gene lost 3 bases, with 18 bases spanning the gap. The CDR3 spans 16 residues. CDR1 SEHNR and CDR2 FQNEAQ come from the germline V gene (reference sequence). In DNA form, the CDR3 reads TGTGCCAGCAGCTTGACAGGCAGCTCTGGGGACTACGAGCAGTACTTC. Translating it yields CASSLTGSSGDYEQYF.

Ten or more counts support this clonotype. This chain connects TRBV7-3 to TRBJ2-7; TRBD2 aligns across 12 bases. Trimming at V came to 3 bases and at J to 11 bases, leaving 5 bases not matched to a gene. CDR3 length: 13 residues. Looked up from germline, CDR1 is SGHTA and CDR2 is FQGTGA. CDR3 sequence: CASSLTSGGSKYF. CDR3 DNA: TGTGCCAGCAGCTTGACTAGCGGGGGTTCGAAGTACTTC. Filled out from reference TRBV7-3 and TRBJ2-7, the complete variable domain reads GAGVSQTPSNKVTEKGKYVELRCDPISGHTALYWYRQSLGQGPEFLIYFQGTGAADDSGLPNDRFFAVRPEGSVSTLKIQRTERGDSAVYLCASSLTSGGSKYFGPGTRLTVT.

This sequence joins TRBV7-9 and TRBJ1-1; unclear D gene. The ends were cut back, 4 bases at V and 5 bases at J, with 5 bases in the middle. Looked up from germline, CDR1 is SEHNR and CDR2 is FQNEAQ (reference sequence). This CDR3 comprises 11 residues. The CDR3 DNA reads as TGTGCCAGCAGCTCGCTAACTGAAGCTTTCTTT. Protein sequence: CASSSLTEAFF. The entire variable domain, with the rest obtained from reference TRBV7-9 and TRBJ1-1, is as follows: DTGVSQNPRHKITKRGQNVTFRCDPISEHNRLYWYRQTLGQGPEFLTYFQNEAQLEKSRLLSDRFSAERPKGSFSTLEIQRTEQGDSAMYLCASSSLTEAFFGQGTRLTVV.

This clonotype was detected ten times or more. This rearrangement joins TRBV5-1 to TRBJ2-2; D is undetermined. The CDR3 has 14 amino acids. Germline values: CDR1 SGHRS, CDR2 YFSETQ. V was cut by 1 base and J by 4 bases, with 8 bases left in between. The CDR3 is CASSLSSTTGELFF. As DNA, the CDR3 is TGCGCCAGCAGCTTGTCCTCGACCACCGGGGAGCTGTTTTTT.

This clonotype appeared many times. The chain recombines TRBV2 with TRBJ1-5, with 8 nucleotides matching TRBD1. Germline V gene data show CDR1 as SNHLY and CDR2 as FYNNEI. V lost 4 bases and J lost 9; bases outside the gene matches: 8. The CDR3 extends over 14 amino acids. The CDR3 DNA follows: TGTGCCAGCAGTGGAGGACAGGGTCGGTGGCCCCAGCATTTT. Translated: CASSGGQGRWPQHF.